This T cell receptor beta chain is drawn from a study of technical replicates of blood from a handful of donors. Germline loops: CDR1 SGHTA, CDR2 FQGNSA. The V end was cut by 4 bases, the J end by 5 bases, with 16 bases between. This CDR3 has 15 residues. TCRdb keeps only in-frame clones here, not all; method: immunoSEQ multiplex PCR. The sample contains 65,000 to 85,000 clones, around 94% of which appear only once. Specimen: T cells isolated from PBMCs. The chain carries TRBV7-2 and TRBJ2-3; TRBD2 is a possible D gene (5 bases). The receptor was derived from a human donor in good health. The CDR3 spells CASSSPTTILDTQYF. Written as DNA, the CDR3 is TGTGCCAGCAGCTCACCTACGACTATCCTAGATACGCAGTATTTT.